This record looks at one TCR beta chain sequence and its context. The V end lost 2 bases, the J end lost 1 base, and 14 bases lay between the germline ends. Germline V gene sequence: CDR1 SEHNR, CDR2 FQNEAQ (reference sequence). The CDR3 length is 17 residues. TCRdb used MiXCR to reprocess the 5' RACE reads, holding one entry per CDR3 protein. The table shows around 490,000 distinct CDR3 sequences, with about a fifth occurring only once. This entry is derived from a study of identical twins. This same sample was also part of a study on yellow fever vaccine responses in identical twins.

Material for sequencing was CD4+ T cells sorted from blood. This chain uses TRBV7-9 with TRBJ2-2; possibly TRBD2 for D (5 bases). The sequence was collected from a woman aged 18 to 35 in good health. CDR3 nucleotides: TGTGCCAGCAGCTTACGGGAACGGCAGCAGAACACCGGGGAGCTGTTTTTT. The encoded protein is CASSLRERQQNTGELFF.